This TCR beta chain was obtained from a study of cytomegalovirus exposure and HLA in healthy donors. The study's findings and limits: Later analysis demonstrated an association between a missense DCLRE1C variant and TCR beta V- and J-gene trimming. Researchers counted approximately 160 TCR beta chains as cytomegalovirus-associated.

As to this clone: Its specificity is not known.

Vbeta (60) and Jbeta (13) primers were used in the PCR. In the study's own analysis: Unique TCR beta chains numbered roughly 80 million in a later analysis, with some 9.9 million shared. Here immunoSEQ multiplex PCR was the method, and the copy in TCRdb shows in-frame clones only, minus some. V and J calls and clone size are as listed in that table; D and trimming were resolved from the DNA. The top ten hold approximately 1.2% of the sample, which has under 150,000 clones, over 60% seen once. This TCR was sampled from a male donor in good health and CMV-seropositive. Specimen: PBMCs.

This CDR3 reads CASSYSVWRANYEQYF. DNA for the CDR3: TGTGCCAGCAGTTACTCGGTCTGGCGGGCTAACTACGAGCAGTACTTC. The rearrangement links TRBV6-5 to TRBJ2-7, with D possibly matching TRBD2 (5 bases). The ends were cut back, 0 bases at V and 3 bases at J, with 15 bases in the middle. The germline CDR1 and CDR2 sequences are MNHEY and SVGAGI. CDR3 size: 16 residues.